Listed below are T cell receptor beta chains from one sample, sequenced in a study of cytomegalovirus exposure and HLA in healthy donors. The protocol was immunoSEQ multiplex PCR, while the TCRdb copy is restricted to in-frame clones and leaves out a portion. The sample includes 100,000 to 150,000 clones, around three quarters of them seen just once. The sample was PBMCs. The receptors originated from a female donor in good health and CMV-seronegative. CDR3s include the opening cysteine and the closing phenylalanine or tryptophan. The D gene is left open where the match is weak. Some rows have no size entry. The others give once, few or many, or a class for an expanded clone.

.,TRBD2,TRBJ2-1,TRBV30,TGTGCCTGCGGACTAGCGGGATCCTACAATGAGCAGTTCTTC,CACGLAGSYNEQFF
.,TRBD1,TRBJ1-2,TRBV5-1,TGCGCCAGCAGGGGACAGGGCTATGGCTACACCTTC,CASRGQGYGYTF
.,.,TRBJ2-5,TRBV5-4,TGTGCCAGCAGCTTGCCGTCCACTCCCCAAGAGACCCAGTACTTC,CASSLPSTPQETQYF
.,TRBD2,TRBJ2-1,TRBV6-1,TGTGCCAGCAGTGAGACTAGCGGGGGGGCTCGGAATGAGCAGTTCTTC,CASSETSGGARNEQFF
.,.,TRBJ2-3,TRBV6-4,TGTGCCAGCAGTGACGGGACTAGCACAGATACGCAGTATTTT,CASSDGTSTDTQYF
.,.,TRBJ2-1,TRBV5-5,TGTGCCAGCAGCTTGGATCCCAATTTGCGGTTGAGCTCCTACAATGAGCAGTTCTTC,CASSLDPNLRLSSYNEQFF
.,.,TRBJ2-5,TRBV5-1,TGCGCCAGCTCGCAGGGTAGTACGGAGACCCAGTACTTC,CASSQGSTETQYF
.,.,TRBJ1-2,TRBV7-3,TGTGCCAGCAGCGTGGACAGAAACTATGGCTACACCTTC,CASSVDRNYGYTF
.,.,TRBJ2-1,TRBV28,TGTGCCAGCAGGGAGGTGAGGGCGAGGTACAATGAGCAGTTCTTC,CASREVRARYNEQFF
once,.,TRBJ2-2,TRBV7-3,TGTGCCAGCAGCTTAGGTCAGGGGCGAGGCACCGGGGAGCTGTTTTTT,CASSLGQGRGTGELFF
.,.,TRBJ1-2,TRBV9,TGTGCCAGCAGCATGGACACCTCCGGGGGGGGCTACACCTTC,CASSMDTSGGGYTF
.,.,TRBJ2-1,TRBV14,TGTGCCAGCAGCCAAGATTTGAACAAGCGGGACAATGAGCAGTTCTTC,CASSQDLNKRDNEQFF
few,TRBD2,TRBJ2-1,TRBV7-3,TGTGCCAGCAGCTTAGGCGGGGGGGCCAATGAGCAGTTCTTC,CASSLGGGANEQFF
.,.,TRBJ1-1,TRBV4-1,TGCGCCAGCAGCCAAGAGCGAGACACTGAAGCTTTCTTT,CASSQERDTEAFF
.,.,TRBJ1-5,TRBV28,TGTGCCAGCTGGCTTGGGGGGGCAGGCCAGCCCCAGCATTTT,CASWLGGAGQPQHF